This passage covers 24 T cell receptor beta chains from one sample sequenced in a study of cytomegalovirus exposure and HLA in healthy donors. The PCR contained 60 Vbeta and 13 Jbeta primers. The repertoire was sequenced with immunoSEQ multiplex PCR; TCRdb's copy has only in-frame clones and lacks some. The table lists just over 150,000 clones, 80% to 90% of them singletons. Sample: PBMCs. Every receptor here comes from a woman aged 18-30 years in good health and CMV-seronegative.

The chain's CDR3 is CASSLDPQGAGGYTF. CDR3 bases: TGTGCCAGCAGCTTAGACCCCCAGGGGGCCGGTGGCTACACCTTC. The genes are TRBV7-2 and TRBJ1-2, with TRBD1 identical over 8 bases. The germline V gene encodes CDR1 SGHTA and CDR2 FQGNSA. Losses at the gene ends were 1 base for V and 7 bases for J; bases not matched to a gene: 8. This CDR3 spans 15 amino acids.

J is TRBJ1-4 and V is TRBV7-9, with D possibly matching TRBD1 (6 bases). The CDR3 covers 18 residues. Trimming stripped 0 bases from V and 8 bases from J, with 22 bases between. Germline CDR1 SEHNR, CDR2 FQNEAQ (reference sequence). CDR3 residues: CASSLARAGAARAEKLFF. CDR3 in DNA: TGTGCCAGCAGCTTAGCGAGGGCAGGGGCGGCGAGGGCGGAAAAACTGTTTTTT.

This clone was observed a single time. The rearrangement links TRBV28 to TRBJ1-6; D is possibly TRBD1 (5 bases). V lost 6 bases to trimming and J lost 8 bases, with 17 bases between them. The CDR3 length is 15 residues. The germline V gene has CDR1 MDHEN and CDR2 SYDVKM. CDR3 residues: CASRPPQGSHSPLHF. The CDR3 nucleotides read TGTGCCAGCAGGCCCCCCCAGGGTTCCCATTCACCCCTCCACTTT.

The chain recombines TRBV28 with TRBJ2-5; 7 bases are shared with TRBD2. Germline V gives CDR1 MDHEN, CDR2 SYDVKM. With 7 bases clipped from V and 0 bases from J, the junction kept 8 bases outside the gene matches. The CDR3 totals 15 residues. The CDR3 is CASTPSGGNQETQYF. The CDR3 nucleotides are TGTGCCAGCACCCCTAGCGGAGGTAACCAAGAGACCCAGTACTTC.

This clone came up once. The chain employs TRBV2 and TRBJ2-7; 7 bases are a match to TRBD1. CDR3 length equals 14 residues. J was trimmed by 2 bases and V by 7 bases; bases with no gene match: 8. CDR1 and CDR2 (germline): SNHLY, FYNNEI. The CDR3 here is CASKRTGLAYEQYF. The CDR3 DNA follows: TGTGCCAGCAAGAGGACAGGTTTGGCCTACGAGCAGTACTTC.

J is TRBJ2-2 and V is TRBV9; 10 positions match TRBD2. Losses at the gene ends were 0 bases for V and 5 bases for J; bases not matched to a gene: 7. Germline V gene data show CDR1 as SGDLS and CDR2 as YYNGEE. This CDR3 region has 17 residues. CDR3: CASSVAASGRGTGELFF. The CDR3 coding sequence is TGTGCCAGCAGCGTAGCTGCGAGCGGGAGGGGGACCGGGGAGCTGTTTTTT.

The V and J genes are TRBV19 and TRBJ1-4, with 10 positions matching TRBD1. Germline lookup yields CDR1 LNHDA and CDR2 SQIVND (reference sequence). This CDR3 has 15 residues. Trimming at V came to 4 bases and at J to 7 bases, leaving 6 bases not matched to a gene. For the CDR3, the DNA is TGTGCCAGTAGTAGCCGGGACAGGGGAAGTGAAAAACTGTTTTTT. This encodes CASSSRDRGSEKLFF. Supplemented by reference TRBV19 and TRBJ1-4, the full variable domain reads DGGITQSPKYLFRKEGQNVTLSCEQNLNHDAMYWYRQDPGQGLRLIYYSQIVNDFQKGDIAEGYSVSREKKESFPLTVTSAQKNPTAFYLCASSSRDRGSEKLFFGSGTQLSVL.

The chain uses TRBV9 and TRBJ2-4; D perhaps matches TRBD1 (5 bases). Looked up from germline, CDR1 is SGDLS and CDR2 is YYNGEE. The CDR3 sequence is 16 residues long. V gave up 3 bases and J gave up 0 bases, with 13 bases separating them. CDR3 region: CASSETDIQAKNIQYF. CDR3 nucleotide sequence: TGTGCCAGCAGCGAGACAGACATCCAAGCCAAAAACATTCAGTACTTC.

This clone was found once. The chain links TRBV11-3 to TRBJ1-5; 9 nucleotides match TRBD1. Germline values: CDR1 SGHNT, CDR2 YENEEA. The CDR3 length is 18 residues. The ends lost 0 bases at V and 6 bases at J; junction bases unmatched: 12. The CDR3 region is CASSLDQLVTGGGQPQHF. CDR3 coding DNA: TGTGCCAGCAGCTTAGATCAGTTAGTGACAGGGGGAGGTCAGCCCCAGCATTTT.

V and J are TRBV10-3 and TRBJ2-7; D remains ambiguous. Germline V CDR1 and CDR2: ENHRY, SYGVKD. Trimming shortened V by 3 bases and J by 6 bases, and 6 bases separated the two germline ends. The CDR3 is made up of 11 amino acids. CDR3 region: CAISEASEQYF. The CDR3 DNA reads TGTGCCATCAGTGAAGCTAGCGAGCAGTACTTC.

The chain couples TRBV5-1 to TRBJ2-3; D gene uncertain. Germline values: CDR1 SGHRS, CDR2 YFSETQ. V gave up 5 bases and J gave up 0 bases, with 13 bases separating them. CDR3 length equals 15 residues. CDR3 residues: CASRPGTGSTDTQYF. CDR3 DNA sequence: TGCGCCAGCAGGCCTGGCACCGGGAGCACAGATACGCAGTATTTT.

V is TRBV4-1 and J is TRBJ1-2, with 9 bases matching TRBD1. The V and J ends lost 11 bases and 8 bases, in that order; junction bases with no gene match: 18. Germline V gene data show CDR1 as MGHRA and CDR2 as YSYEKL. The CDR3 runs to 15 residues. CDR3 loop: CAGGDRVGMERGYTF. The CDR3 bases are TGCGCCGGAGGGGACAGGGTAGGGATGGAACGAGGCTACACCTTC.

The V call is TRBV7-2, the J call TRBJ1-6, with D maybe TRBD1 (6 bases). With 6 bases removed from V and 10 bases from J, the gap between germline ends came to 10 bases. This CDR3 spans 12 amino acids. The V gene's germline CDR1 is SGHTA and CDR2 FQGNSA. The CDR3 loop reads CASRTQGSPLHF. The CDR3 bases are TGTGCCAGCAGAACCCAGGGGTCACCCCTCCACTTT. The full variable domain, its missing parts supplied by reference TRBV7-2 and TRBJ1-6, is GAGVSQSPSNKVTEKGKDVELRCDPISGHTALYWYRQSLGQGLEFLIYFQGNSAPDKSGLPSDRFSAERTGGSVSTLTIQRTQQEDSAVYLCASRTQGSPLHFGNGTRLTVT.

In nucleotides, the CDR3 is TGTGCCAGCAGCCAAGATCACAGCGGGGGGGACCACGATACGCAGTATTTT. Encoded protein: CASSQDHSGGDHDTQYF. The chain links TRBV4-2 to TRBJ2-3; 10 positions agree with TRBD2. The CDR3 has 17 residues. V trimming: 0 bases; J trimming: 6 bases; junction bases outside the gene matches: 9. Per germline, CDR1 LGHNA and CDR2 YNFKEQ.

The rearrangement uses TRBV28 and TRBJ2-3; 8 positions match TRBD2. Germline V CDR1 and CDR2: MDHEN, SYDVKM. CDR3 length: 15 residues. The ends lost 3 bases at V and 0 bases at J; junction bases unmatched: 2. CDR3 DNA: TGTGCCAGCAGTTTTGTAGCGGGGAGCACAGATACGCAGTATTTT. Translating it yields CASSFVAGSTDTQYF.

The gene calls are TRBV4-1 and TRBJ1-6, with 7 bases aligning to TRBD1. Germline V gene lookup returns CDR1 MGHRA and CDR2 YSYEKL. The CDR3 extends over 15 amino acids. V gave up 1 base and J gave up 8 bases; unmatched junction bases: 5. For the CDR3, the DNA is TGCGCCAGCAGCCAAGGAGACAGGGTATATTCACCCCTCCACTTT. As protein: CASSQGDRVYSPLHF.

In nucleotides, the CDR3 is TGTGCCAGCAGCCTTACCGGGAAGCAGTACTTC. Translation gives CASSLTGKQYF. This chain links TRBV7-8 with TRBJ2-5, with D perhaps TRBD2 (5 bases). The V gene lost 5 bases and the J gene lost 11 bases, with 12 bases spanning the gap. The CDR3 is 11 amino acids. Germline V gives CDR1 SGHVS, CDR2 FQNEAQ.

V gene TRBV5-1 combines with J gene TRBJ1-5; no definite D call. Germline V gives CDR1 SGHRS, CDR2 YFSETQ. This CDR3 comprises 13 residues. The V gene lost 1 base and the J gene lost 4 bases, with 6 bases spanning the gap. The CDR3 region has the DNA TGCGCCAGCAGCTTGTTCAGTAATCAGCCCCAGCATTTT. Protein sequence: CASSLFSNQPQHF.

The V gene is TRBV21-1, the J gene TRBJ2-1; the table's D gene call, TRBD1, was not cross checked with the DNA. TRBV21-1 is annotated as a pseudogene. The CDR3 consists of 24 residues. The CDR3 loop reads CASSISGHLATGDSPFLPYNEQFF. The CDR3 nucleotides read TGTGCCAGCAGCATTTCGGGACATCTCGCCACCGGCGATTCTCCGTTTCTACCATACAATGAGCAGTTCTTC.

The genes are TRBV28 and TRBJ2-1, with a weak D call TRBD2 (5 bases). V lost 3 bases and J 4 bases, leaving 13 bases between the germline ends. The CDR3 length is 15 residues. The germline CDR1 and CDR2 sequences are MDHEN and SYDVKM. The CDR3 bases are TGTGCCAGCAGTTTGGGCGGGCGGGTTTACAATGAGCAGTTCTTC. This sequence encodes CASSLGGRVYNEQFF.

This clone appeared a single time. The chain carries TRBV10-3 and TRBJ2-5; 7 bases match TRBD2. Germline V gene lookup returns CDR1 ENHRY and CDR2 SYGVKD. This CDR3 comprises 13 residues. The V and J ends lost 8 bases and 5 bases, in that order; junction bases with no gene match: 8. Here the CDR3 reads CAIADKGGETQYF. CDR3 DNA sequence: TGTGCCATCGCCGATAAGGGAGGGGAGACCCAGTACTTC.

The chain couples TRBV7-3 to TRBJ2-5, with D tentatively TRBD2 (5 bases). Trimming shortened V by 5 bases and J by 4 bases, and 11 bases separated the two germline ends. This CDR3 is built from 13 residues. CDR1 and CDR2 (germline): SGHTA, FQGTGA. This chain's CDR3 is CASSTSRAETQYF. CDR3 DNA sequence: TGTGCCAGCAGCACCTCGAGGGCAGAGACCCAGTACTTC.

The V gene is TRBV28, the J gene TRBJ1-5; D is perhaps TRBD1 (6 bases). This CDR3 comprises 16 residues. Trimming stripped 6 bases from V and 2 bases from J, with 17 bases between. Germline CDR1 reads MDHEN; CDR2 reads SYDVKM. Here the CDR3 reads CASRQGPILGNQPQHF. The CDR3 nucleotides are TGTGCCAGCAGACAGGGACCCATCCTGGGCAATCAGCCCCAGCATTTT.

The chain couples TRBV6-5 to TRBJ1-4, with D perhaps TRBD1 (6 bases). Per the germline V gene, CDR1 is MNHEY and CDR2 is SVGAGI. The CDR3 covers 14 residues. Trimming took 6 bases from V and 5 from J, leaving 13 bases between them. CDR3 sequence (DNA): TGTGCCAGCAGCCCCAGGGGTGTGAATGAAAAACTGTTTTTT. It encodes CASSPRGVNEKLFF.